The rows below give T cell receptor beta chains drawn from one sample of a study of cytomegalovirus exposure and HLA in healthy donors. The assay was immunoSEQ multiplex PCR, and TCRdb's table has in-frame clones only and misses some. This sample has 140,000 or so clones; approximately 72% occur once, and the top ten carry 6.5%. Sequenced material: PBMCs. These receptors were obtained from an older woman in good health and CMV-seronegative. CDR3s include the opening cysteine and the closing phenylalanine or tryptophan. D genes are given only for firm matches. Clone sizes are given selectively: once, few, many, or a class where the clone is expanded.

TRBV7-2	NA	TRBJ1-4	TRBD1	TGTGCCAGCAGCTACGGACAGGGTGTAGAAAAACTGTTTTTT	CASSYGQGVEKLFF
TRBV19	NA	TRBJ2-3	NA	TGTGCCAGTAGTTGGTCGGGTATAGATACGCAGTATTTT	CASSWSGIDTQYF
TRBV7-9	NA	TRBJ2-5	TRBD1	TGTGCCAGCAGCCTCGGGACAGGGGAAGAGACCCAGTACTTC	CASSLGTGEETQYF
TRBV10-3	once	TRBJ2-7	NA	TGTGCCATCAGTGCGGACAGCTCACTCTACGAGCAGTACTTC	CAISADSSLYEQYF
TRBV7-2	few	TRBJ2-1	TRBD2	TGTGCCAGCAGTAGTAGCGGGAGGAATGAGCAGTTCTTC	CASSSSGRNEQFF
TRBV14	NA	TRBJ2-5	NA	TGTGCCAGCAGCCGAGGGTCGGAGACCCAGTACTTC	CASSRGSETQYF
TRBV6-1	NA	TRBJ1-2	TRBD1	TGTGCCAGCAGTGAATTCTCCGGGACAGGGGGCCGCGGCTACACCTTC	CASSEFSGTGGRGYTF
TRBV14	few	TRBJ1-5	NA	TGTGCCACCGAAAGAAAGGGGGTTCACCCAAATCAGCCCCAGCATTTT	CATERKGVHPNQPQHF
TRBV19	NA	TRBJ1-4	TRBD1	TGTGCCAGTAGCCCGACAGGGGGCAATGAAAAACTGTTTTTT	CASSPTGGNEKLFF
TRBV6-5	NA	TRBJ1-2	NA	TGTGCCAGCAGCTACTTCACAGGAGGCTACACCTTC	CASSYFTGGYTF
TRBV27	NA	TRBJ1-2	NA	TGTGCCAGCAGTTTAACGGGCAGGGGAAACTATGGCTACACCTTC	CASSLTGRGNYGYTF
TRBV14	NA	TRBJ1-5	NA	TGTGCCAGCAGCCAAGAATCCCCAGGGGAAGACAATCAGCCCCAGCATTTT	CASSQESPGEDNQPQHF
TRBV7-9	NA	TRBJ2-1	NA	TGTGCCAGCAGCTTTGGCGGGACCTCGCAGTTCTTC	CASSFGGTSQFF
TRBV7-8	few	TRBJ2-3	NA	TGTGCCAGCAGCCCACTCCGGGTCGCAGATACGCAGTATTTT	CASSPLRVADTQYF
TRBV7-2	NA	TRBJ2-2	TRBD1	TGTGCCAGCAGCTTAGAGGGACAGGGGATCGGGGAGCTGTTTTTT	CASSLEGQGIGELFF
TRBV5-4	NA	TRBJ2-7	NA	TGTGCCAGCAGCCGAAGCATAGGGGTAGGATACGAGCAGTACTTC	CASSRSIGVGYEQYF
TRBV1	NA	TRBJ1-1	NA	TGCACCAGCAGCCCGGGGACAGGGGCTTTCTTT	CTSSPGTGAFF
TRBV27	NA	TRBJ2-7	TRBD1	TGTGCCAGCAGTCCCCGTGTGCGACAGGGGGGCTCCTACGAGCAGTACTTC	CASSPRVRQGGSYEQYF
TRBV7-2	NA	TRBJ2-1	NA	TGTGCCAGCAGCTTCGAGGGGGGGAGGGGTAATGAGCAGTTCTTC	CASSFEGGRGNEQFF
TRBV7-2	NA	TRBJ1-1	NA	TGTGCCAGCAGCTTAACGGGGACTGAAGCTTTCTTT	CASSLTGTEAFF
TRBV18	few	TRBJ2-3	NA	TGTGCCAGCTCGGCGGATGCGGATACGCAGTATTTT	CASSADADTQYF
TRBV19	NA	TRBJ1-1	TRBD1	TGTGCCAGCGACAGGGGAAGATTGGCTGAAGCTTTCTTT	CASDRGRLAEAFF
TRBV6-1	NA	TRBJ2-5	TRBD1	TGTGCCAGCAGTGAAGCGACGGGACAGGGGGCGGCGGAGACCCAGTACTTC	CASSEATGQGAAETQYF
TRBV9	NA	TRBJ1-1	TRBD1	TGTGCCAGCAGCCCCCGACAGGGGGCATGGAACACTGAAGCTTTCTTT	CASSPRQGAWNTEAFF
TRBV18	NA	TRBJ1-5	NA	TGTGCCAGCTCACCCGCTTCAGGGGCCGATCAGCCCCAGCATTTT	CASSPASGADQPQHF